The 3 T cell receptor beta chains reported below all come from one sample, sequenced in a study of cytomegalovirus exposure and HLA in healthy donors. The assay was immunoSEQ multiplex PCR, and TCRdb's table has in-frame clones only and misses some. The sample lists 65,000 or so clones, around 96% seen once, with around 4.5% in the top ten. The specimen was PBMCs. The receptors shown here come from a man aged 18-30 years in good health and CMV-seropositive.

This rearrangement joins TRBV19 to TRBJ2-7; 12 bases match TRBD2. There are 15 residues in the CDR3. V gave up 3 bases and J gave up 3 bases; unmatched junction bases: 3. From germline, CDR1 is LNHDA and CDR2 SQIVND (reference sequence). CDR3 region: CASSMTSGSNYEQYF. The CDR3 DNA sequence: TGTGCCAGTAGTATGACTAGCGGGAGCAACTACGAGCAGTACTTC.

The chain joins TRBV7-8 to TRBJ2-1, with 8 bases fitting TRBD2. After removal of 1 base from V and 0 bases from J, the junction contained 11 bases not matched to a gene. The germline gives CDR1 SGHVS, CDR2 FQNEAQ. The length of the CDR3 is 19 residues. The DNA of the CDR3 is TGTGCCAGCAGCTTAGTGGGGCGGGAGGCTCGAAGCTCCTACAATGAGCAGTTCTTC. This gives the protein CASSLVGREARSSYNEQFF.

This chain connects TRBV4-3 to TRBJ1-2; TRBD1 might be the D (5 bases). The ends were cut back, 1 base at V and 0 bases at J, with 12 bases in the middle. CDR1 is LGHNA and CDR2 is YSLEER in the germline V gene. The CDR3 length is 16 residues. The CDR3 loop reads CASSQAPTVPNYGYTF. As DNA, the CDR3 is TGCGCCAGCAGCCAAGCCCCGACAGTTCCTAACTATGGCTACACCTTC.